This entry lists 26 T cell receptor beta chains sequenced from one sample in a study of spatial heterogeneity in lung cancer. From the 5' RACE reads, TCRdb called clonotypes with MiXCR, one entry per CDR3 protein. Of about 92,000 distinct CDR3 sequences listed, approximately 12% are singletons. Time point described: sample taken at primary tumor resection. The sequencing here drew on PBMCs, taken at surgery. These TCRs come from a male donor with early-stage non-small cell lung cancer.

In its sample, this clonotype was seen a few times. The rearrangement uses TRBV27 and TRBJ2-7; a possible D gene is TRBD2 (6 bases). CDR1 is MNHEY, CDR2 SMNVEV, per germline (reference sequence). V lost 3 bases and J 3 bases, leaving 12 bases between the germline ends. This CDR3 is 14 amino acids long. The CDR3 loop reads CASSFRGLGYEQYF. In nucleotides, the CDR3 is TGTGCCAGCAGTTTCCGGGGGTTGGGCTACGAGCAGTACTTC.

The V gene is TRBV29-1, the J gene TRBJ2-1; TRBD2 aligns across 14 bases. CDR1 and CDR2 (germline): SQVTM, ANQGSEA. The CDR3 loop spans 15 amino acids. The ends lost 7 bases at V and 6 bases at J; junction bases unmatched: 8. CDR3 region: CSAAMGLAGANEQFF. Here the CDR3 DNA reads TGCAGCGCTGCAATGGGACTAGCGGGAGCCAATGAGCAGTTCTTC.

This clonotype was found a few times. This rearrangement joins TRBV12-3 or TRBV12-4 to TRBJ1-2; D call uncertain. This CDR3 spans 13 amino acids. Trimming took off 6 bases at V and 8 bases at J, with 16 bases between the two ends. The CDR3 loop is CASSPWGSYGYTF. The CDR3 nucleotides are TGTGCCAGCAGCCCCTGGGGAAGCTACGGCTACACCTTC.

In this sample, this clonotype turned up a few times. This chain joins TRBV12-3 or TRBV12-4 and TRBJ1-5; D might be TRBD1 (6 bases). The length of the CDR3 is 17 residues. V was pared by 7 bases and J by 1 base, with 20 bases between. The CDR3 DNA sequence: TGTGCCAGCACGCTTACAGGGTCCACGGTGAGCAATCAGCCCCAGCATTTT. Residues: CASTLTGSTVSNQPQHF.

This clonotype showed up many times. This chain links TRBV7-9 with TRBJ2-1; D perhaps matches TRBD1 (8 bases). V was trimmed by 5 bases and J by 1 base, leaving 15 bases between them. The CDR3 extends over 16 amino acids. In germline, CDR1 is SEHNR, CDR2 FQNEAQ (reference sequence). The CDR3: CASSIGQGGSYNEQFF. CDR3 nucleotides: TGTGCCAGCAGCATTGGACAGGGAGGGTCCTACAATGAGCAGTTCTTC.

The chain uses TRBV6-1 and TRBJ1-1, with 7 bases lining up with TRBD1. Germline-derived CDR1 and CDR2 are MNHNS and SASEGT. The J segment lost 6 bases and the V segment lost 7 bases, leaving 8 bases of the junction unmatched. The CDR3 covers 13 residues. In DNA, the CDR3 is TGTGCCAGCATTGAGGGGGCGCGGTCTGAAGCTTTCTTT. It is translated as CASIEGARSEAFF.

V and J are TRBV7-2 and TRBJ2-1; TRBD2 might be the D (6 bases). Germline V CDR1 and CDR2: SGHTA, FQGNSA. Trimming left V 0 bases short and J 5 bases short, with 8 bases between. The CDR3 runs 14 residues. As DNA, the CDR3 is TGTGCCAGCAGCTTAGCGTGGGGGGACAATGAGCAGTTCTTC. Protein: CASSLAWGDNEQFF.

The chain couples TRBV5-1 to TRBJ2-5; 8 nucleotides match TRBD2. This CDR3 has 13 residues. Germline V gene data show CDR1 as SGHRS and CDR2 as YFSETQ. Unmatched junction bases numbered 3, after V lost 3 bases and J lost 5 bases. The CDR3 is CASSSRLAETQYF. In DNA form, the CDR3 reads TGCGCCAGCAGCTCCCGACTAGCGGAGACCCAGTACTTC.

In its sample, this clonotype was seen a few times. V is TRBV12-3 or TRBV12-4 and J is TRBJ1-3; 8 nucleotides agree with TRBD1. V shed 5 bases, J shed 3 bases, and the junction held 9 bases outside the gene matches. The CDR3 covers 16 residues. This CDR3 is CASSPQGARGGNTIYF. In DNA form, the CDR3 reads TGTGCCAGCAGTCCCCAGGGGGCGCGGGGTGGAAACACCATATATTTT.

This chain links TRBV6-6 with TRBJ1-6, with 8 bases identical to TRBD1. This CDR3 is built from 15 residues. In germline, CDR1 is MNHNY, CDR2 SVGAGI (reference sequence). The trim removed 6 bases at V and 9 bases at J, leaving 10 bases unmatched. The CDR3 sequence is CASSDPGQGGSPLHF. The CDR3, as DNA: TGTGCCAGCAGCGACCCTGGACAGGGAGGTTCACCCCTCCACTTT.

This clonotype was recorded a few times. The chain recombines TRBV7-9 with TRBJ2-5, with 9 bases lining up with TRBD1. This CDR3 has 13 amino acids. V trimming: 5 bases; J trimming: 6 bases; junction bases outside the gene matches: 4. Germline values: CDR1 SEHNR, CDR2 FQNEAQ (reference sequence). In DNA form, the CDR3 reads TGTGCCAGCAGCCTTACAGGGGGCCAGACCCAGTACTTC. It encodes CASSLTGGQTQYF.

This clonotype was detected many times. V is TRBV29-1 and J is TRBJ2-1, with D possibly being TRBD2 (6 bases). Between the trimmed V and J ends, which lost 5 bases and 5 bases, there was a span of 19 bases. This CDR3 is 15 amino acids long. Germline CDR1 reads SQVTM; CDR2 reads ANQGSEA. The CDR3 here is CSVNSIAVMNNEQFF. The CDR3 region has the DNA TGCAGCGTTAACTCGATAGCGGTTATGAACAATGAGCAGTTCTTC.

In its sample, this clonotype was seen once. This chain joins TRBV7-2 and TRBJ1-4; D uncertain. The CDR3 runs to 15 residues. V was trimmed by 1 base and J by 4 bases, leaving 10 bases between them. Germline CDR1 SGHTA, CDR2 FQGNSA. In DNA form, the CDR3 reads TGTGCCAGCAGCTTAGTGTCAGGCCTTAATGAAAAACTGTTTTTT. Amino acids: CASSLVSGLNEKLFF.

The chain has TRBV4-1 and TRBJ2-3; a possible D gene is TRBD2 (6 bases). This CDR3 spans 16 amino acids. The V and J ends lost 0 bases and 2 bases respectively, with 12 bases between them. The germline V gene has CDR1 MGHRA and CDR2 YSYEKL. CDR3 nucleotide sequence: TGCGCCAGCAGCCAAGAGGGGGGTACAGCCACAGATACGCAGTATTTT. Amino acids: CASSQEGGTATDTQYF.

Notes on this clonotype: This may arise from a read error, as a much more abundant clone is one base away. V and J are TRBV5-1 and TRBJ1-1, with 10 bases matching TRBD1. This CDR3 region has 14 residues. Germline V gives CDR1 SGHRS, CDR2 YFSETQ. The CDR3 bases are TGCACCAGCAGCTTGGGGGACAGGGGCACTGAAGCTTTCTTT. This encodes CTSSLGDRGTEAFF.

The chain combines TRBV20-1 with TRBJ1-3; D remains unclear. V was trimmed by 1 base and J by 9 bases, leaving 10 bases between them. CDR1 and CDR2 from the germline V gene are DFQATT and SNEGSKA (reference sequence). This CDR3 is built from 12 residues. The CDR3 here is CSARVFEGTIYF. The DNA of the CDR3 is TGCAGTGCTAGAGTCTTCGAGGGCACCATATATTTT.

This sequence joins TRBV7-6 and TRBJ2-7, with D perhaps matching TRBD1 (5 bases). Germline V CDR1 and CDR2: SGHVS, FNYEAQ. Deletions cut 5 bases from V and 2 bases from J, with 16 bases between. This CDR3 has 15 residues. CDR3: CASSPKTESPYEQYF. The CDR3 DNA sequence: TGTGCCAGCAGCCCAAAGACAGAGTCTCCCTACGAGCAGTACTTC.

This clonotype was picked up a small number of times. The rearrangement joins TRBV19 to TRBJ1-5; no firm D call. The CDR3 is made up of 20 amino acids. Trimming removed 5 bases at V and 4 bases at J, with 30 bases between. Germline V gives CDR1 LNHDA, CDR2 SQIVND (reference sequence). The CDR3 protein is CASSSLIEMRPLPPNQPQHF. DNA for the CDR3: TGTGCCAGTAGTTCCTTAATAGAAATGCGGCCACTACCTCCAAATCAGCCCCAGCATTTT.

This clonotype was seen a few times. This chain joins TRBV28 and TRBJ2-6; D possibly corresponds to TRBD1 (5 bases). Looked up from germline, CDR1 is MDHEN and CDR2 is SYDVKM. CDR3 length equals 15 residues. Trimming stripped 6 bases from V and 0 bases from J, with 9 bases between. CDR3 loop: CASSDSLSGANVLTF. DNA for the CDR3: TGTGCCAGCAGCGACAGCCTCTCTGGGGCCAACGTCCTGACTTTC.

The chain carries TRBV20-1 and TRBJ2-5; D possibly corresponds to TRBD1 (5 bases). The CDR3 consists of 13 residues. Germline CDR1 reads DFQATT; CDR2 reads SNEGSKA (reference sequence). The DNA of the CDR3 is TGCAGCGTTTCACCGACAGCGAAAGAGACCCAGTACTTC. Translated: CSVSPTAKETQYF.

V usage is TRBV7-3 and J usage is TRBJ2-3, with 8 bases aligning to TRBD2. Germline trimming cut 1 base from V and 0 bases from J; bases unmatched to any gene: 3. This CDR3 spans 16 amino acids. In germline, CDR1 is SGHTA, CDR2 FQGTGA. The CDR3 sequence is CASSLIAGGSTDTQYF. CDR3 in DNA: TGTGCCAGCAGCTTAATTGCGGGGGGTAGCACAGATACGCAGTATTTT.

The V call is TRBV5-1, the J call TRBJ2-5, with D possibly being TRBD1 or TRBD2 (5 bases each). The germline V gene has CDR1 SGHRS and CDR2 YFSETQ. Trimming shortened V by 3 bases and J by 5 bases, and 17 bases separated the two germline ends. CDR3 length equals 15 residues. This CDR3 reads CASSYRDLTRETQYF. For the CDR3, the DNA is TGCGCCAGCAGCTACCGGGACCTAACCCGCGAGACCCAGTACTTC.

This clonotype came up a few times. V and J are TRBV5-1 and TRBJ1-2; a weak D match, TRBD1 (5 bases). The V and J ends lost 2 bases and 6 bases respectively, with 8 bases between them. The CDR3 has 12 amino acids. In germline, CDR1 is SGHRS, CDR2 YFSETQ. CDR3 sequence (DNA): TGCGCCAGCAGCTTTCAGGGACATGGCTACACCTTC. Translation gives CASSFQGHGYTF.

This clonotype was seen a handful of times. The chain employs TRBV6-5 and TRBJ2-3, with 7 bases that match TRBD1. The CDR3 consists of 15 residues. V trimming: 0 bases; J trimming: 6 bases; junction bases outside the gene matches: 6. CDR1 MNHEY and CDR2 SVGAGI come from the germline V gene. CDR3 DNA: TGTGCCAGCAGTTACTCGAGACAGGGTGGCGATACGCAGTATTTT. Amino acids: CASSYSRQGGDTQYF.

This clonotype showed up just a few times. The chain uses TRBV2 and TRBJ2-2, with a weak D call TRBD2 (6 bases). Trimming removed 4 bases at V and 8 bases at J, with 14 bases between. CDR1 is SNHLY, CDR2 FYNNEI, per germline. This CDR3 is 14 amino acids long. CDR3 sequence: CASSVGGVAGELFF. The CDR3 DNA sequence: TGTGCCAGCAGTGTTGGCGGGGTTGCGGGGGAGCTGTTTTTT.

V and J are TRBV27 and TRBJ2-7, with 7 bases that match TRBD1. The CDR3 spans 15 residues. With 6 bases clipped from V and 0 bases from J, the junction kept 8 bases outside the gene matches. Germline assignment: CDR1 MNHEY and CDR2 SMNVEV (reference sequence). The CDR3 sequence is CASSRSRDSSYEQYF. The CDR3 coding sequence is TGTGCCAGCAGCCGCTCCCGGGACAGCTCCTACGAGCAGTACTTC.